This T cell receptor (beta chain) was observed in a study of CXCR3-negative and CXCR3-positive naive CD8 T cells. General observations from the study: When CXCR3-positive naive cells were set against CXCR3-negative naive cells, the former had more hydrophobic TRB CDR3s.

This clonotype is deemed large (0.1 to 1%) by its frequency. The antigen is undetermined. The study made its TRB cDNA libraries by 5' RACE, adding UMI labels. TCRdb processed the 5' RACE reads again and assigns one entry to each CDR3 protein, with no DNA. The table lists about 7,000 distinct CDR3 sequences. What was sequenced was naive CXCR3+ CD8+ T cells from blood. Regarding subset: CD45RO-CCR7+CD27+CD95- naive CD8+ T cells expressing CXCR3 (TNR3+). This clonotype originated in a human donor in good health. Some clones in this sample may be carry-over from other donors' samples.

The CDR3 loop reads CASSESSISGNTGELFF. The rearrangement uses TRBV25-1 and TRBJ2-2. Germline CDR1 MGHDK, CDR2 SYGVNS. The CDR3 contains 17 residues.